Following are 25 T cell receptor beta chains from one sample sequenced in a study of lymphopenia after photon versus proton radiotherapy (dated by TCRdb to about 2019). To prepare the library, the immunoSEQ multiplex PCR assay was applied. TCRdb carries this immuneACCESS record with in-frame sequences only. Its versions omit some clonotypes, under half of them owing to an unresolved V gene in the studies checked, with the rest unexplained. The sample table contains 45,000 to 65,000 clones; only one count was recorded for 92% of them. The top ten clonotypes cover roughly 17% of the sample. The material was peripheral blood, obtained from a patient treated with photon-based radiotherapy. Receptor source: a middle-aged woman with cholangiocarcinoma.

The chain combines TRBV7-9 with TRBJ2-6, with 9 bases identical to TRBD1. The CDR3 is 17 amino acids. The trim removed 6 bases at V and 0 bases at J, leaving 6 bases unmatched. Germline CDR1 reads SEHNR; CDR2 reads FQNEAQ (reference sequence). This CDR3 reads CASSSGQGLSGANVLTF. Here the CDR3 DNA reads TGTGCCAGCAGTTCGGGACAGGGACTCTCTGGGGCCAACGTCCTGACTTTC.

This clone appeared once. The chain has TRBV5-6 and TRBJ1-5; TRBD1 agrees at 10 bases. Germline V gene sequence: CDR1 SGHDT, CDR2 YYEEEE. V gave up 3 bases and J gave up 1 base; unmatched junction bases: 4. This CDR3 has 16 amino acids. The CDR3 DNA reads TGTGCCAGCAGCTCCCGGACAGGGGGAAGCAATCAGCCCCAGCATTTT. As protein: CASSSRTGGSNQPQHF.

The chain has TRBV28 and TRBJ2-1, with 7 nucleotides matching TRBD2. CDR1 is MDHEN, CDR2 SYDVKM, per germline. The trim removed 4 bases at V and 8 bases at J, leaving 11 bases unmatched. The CDR3 contains 15 residues. CDR3 nucleotide sequence: TGTGCCAGCAGTTCGACCAGCGGGATTTCCTATGAGCAGTTCTTC. This encodes CASSSTSGISYEQFF. Full variable domain (remainder filled in from reference TRBV28 and TRBJ2-1): DVKVTQSSRYLVKRTGEKVFLECVQDMDHENMFWYRQDPGLGLRLIYFSYDVKMKEKGDIPEGYSVSREKKERFSLILESASTNQTSMYLCASSSTSGISYEQFFGPGTRLTVL.

The genes are TRBV6-4 and TRBJ2-1, with TRBD2 matching 11 bases. The CDR3 has 14 amino acids. V dropped 6 bases and J dropped 10; count of bases not matched to a gene: 8. Germline CDR1 and CDR2: MRHNA and SNTAGT. The CDR3 reads CASRYSGGAREQFF. In DNA, the CDR3 is TGTGCCAGCAGATATAGCGGGGGGGCCCGCGAGCAGTTCTTC.

The chain combines TRBV28 with TRBJ1-2; D is undetermined. Germline V gene lookup returns CDR1 MDHEN and CDR2 SYDVKM. The CDR3 has 12 residues. Trimming took off 4 bases at V and 2 bases at J, with 5 bases between the two ends. In DNA form, the CDR3 reads TGTGCCAGCAGTTCAACGAACTATGGCTACACCTTC. It specifies CASSSTNYGYTF.

The table lists this clone with a count of one. Mismatch with germline at one junction end may stem from a read error. This sequence joins TRBV7-7 and TRBJ2-7, with 8 bases that match TRBD1. This CDR3 spans 13 amino acids. Germline V lookup: CDR1 SSHAT, CDR2 FNYEAQ (reference sequence). CDR3: CASSPTTGVEQYF. The DNA of the CDR3 is TGTGCTAGCAGTCCTACGACAGGGGTCGAGCAGTACTTC.

The J gene is TRBJ2-7, the V gene TRBV10-3; 11 nucleotides match TRBD1. V lost 6 bases and J lost 1; bases outside the gene matches: 8. This CDR3 contains 16 residues. In germline, CDR1 is ENHRY, CDR2 SYGVKD. DNA of the CDR3: TGTGCCATCAGCCGGACCGGGACAGGGGGTTCCTACGAGCAGTACTTC. Its translation: CAISRTGTGGSYEQYF.

This clone came up once. This sequence joins TRBV19 and TRBJ1-2, with 7 bases lining up with TRBD1. Germline loops: CDR1 LNHDA, CDR2 SQIVND (reference sequence). The CDR3 sequence is 14 residues long. V shed 8 bases and J 2 bases; nucleotides not matched to a gene: 8. CDR3 sequence reads: CASATDRANYGYTF. For the CDR3, the DNA is TGTGCCAGTGCGACTGACAGGGCCAACTATGGCTACACCTTC.

The chain uses TRBV7-9 and TRBJ1-5; D gene uncertain. The CDR3 contains 13 residues. With 4 bases removed from V and 5 bases from J, the gap between germline ends came to 9 bases. Germline CDR1 SEHNR, CDR2 FQNEAQ (reference sequence). The CDR3 nucleotides are TGTGCCAGCAGCTGGGAGGGTGATCAGCCCCAGCATTTT. Translation: CASSWEGDQPQHF.

A remark on this clone: Other DNA sequences in this specimen translate into the identical CDR3. The V and J genes are TRBV5-1 and TRBJ1-5; D not resolved. V gave up 0 bases and J gave up 2 bases, with 9 bases separating them. This CDR3 is 15 amino acids long. Germline V gene lookup returns CDR1 SGHRS and CDR2 YFSETQ. CDR3 in DNA: TGCGCCAGCAGCTTGGAAGGCGGTGGCAATCAGCCCCAGCATTTT. Its protein product is CASSLEGGGNQPQHF.

A remark on this clone: One end of the junction is discordant with germline, which a read error may explain. The chain is built from TRBV7-9 and TRBJ1-1; no clear D gene. CDR3 length: 13 amino acids. Germline values: CDR1 SEHNR, CDR2 FQNEAQ (reference sequence). The CDR3, as DNA: TGTGCCAGCAGCTTGTCAATTAACCGGGAGATTTGCTTT. Translation: CASSLSINREICF.

The V and J genes are TRBV29-1 and TRBJ1-2; D not certain. The CDR3 is 12 residues long. CDR1 is SQVTM, CDR2 ANQGSEA, per germline. Between the trimmed V and J ends, which lost 3 bases and 4 bases, there was a span of 9 bases. The CDR3 bases are TGCAGCGTTGACAGTTTATCCTATGGCTACACCTTC. It specifies CSVDSLSYGYTF.

The CDR3 DNA is TGTGCCAGCAGACAGAGTGCAACTAATGAAAAACTGTTTTTT. Translation gives CASRQSATNEKLFF. This chain links TRBV6-1 with TRBJ1-4; D remains ambiguous. The CDR3 spans 14 residues. V lost 6 bases and J lost 0, with 8 bases in between. CDR1 MNHNS and CDR2 SASEGT come from the germline V gene.

V is TRBV28 and J is TRBJ2-1; no definite D call. CDR1 and CDR2 from the germline V gene are MDHEN and SYDVKM. The V and J ends lost 8 bases and 12 bases respectively, with 11 bases between them. The CDR3 is 10 residues long. In DNA, the CDR3 is TGTGCCAGCGGGTCCACTCTGCAGTTCTTC. It encodes CASGSTLQFF. Full variable domain (remainder filled in from reference TRBV28 and TRBJ2-1): DVKVTQSSRYLVKRTGEKVFLECVQDMDHENMFWYRQDPGLGLRLIYFSYDVKMKEKGDIPEGYSVSREKKERFSLILESASTNQTSMYLCASGSTLQFFGPGTRLTVL.

This chain links TRBV6-5 with TRBJ1-4, with D possibly TRBD1 on 6 matching bases. Germline V CDR1 and CDR2: MNHEY, SVGAGI. The CDR3 is made up of 15 amino acids. V was shortened by 5 bases and J by 3 bases, with 13 bases between the two germline ends. The CDR3 DNA reads as TGTGCCAGCAGTCCCGTGGACAGAGCTAATGAAAAACTGTTTTTT. Translation gives CASSPVDRANEKLFF.

This chain connects TRBV5-1 to TRBJ1-1; maybe TRBD1 (5 bases). CDR3 length: 14 residues. Trimming stripped 1 base from V and 1 base from J, with 8 bases between. Germline CDR1 is SGHRS and CDR2 is YFSETQ. In DNA form, the CDR3 reads TGCGCCAGCAGCTTGCTTGGGGGGAACACTGAAGCTTTCTTT. Translated, it gives CASSLLGGNTEAFF.

The genes are TRBV5-8 and TRBJ1-4, with D perhaps TRBD1 (6 bases). The V gene lost 5 bases and the J gene lost 7 bases, with 18 bases spanning the gap. The germline gives CDR1 SGHTS, CDR2 YDEGEE. The CDR3 length is 15 residues. The chain's CDR3 is CASRSSGTLTEKLFF. CDR3 bases: TGTGCCAGCAGATCCTCCGGGACACTTACTGAAAAACTGTTTTTT. The full variable domain, with the rest looked up from reference TRBV5-8 and TRBJ1-4, is EAGVTQSPTHLIKTRGQQATLRCSPISGHTSVYWYQQALGLGLQFLLWYDEGEERNRGNFPPRFSGRQFPNYSSELNVNALELEDSALYLCASRSSGTLTEKLFFGSGTQLSVL.

This clone has a single count. The J gene is TRBJ1-1, the V gene TRBV4-2, with 9 bases matching TRBD1. In germline, CDR1 is LGHNA, CDR2 YNFKEQ. The trim removed 4 bases at V and 10 bases at J, leaving 13 bases unmatched. The CDR3 contains 15 residues. The CDR3 loop reads CASSRRGQGSEGAFF. CDR3 sequence (DNA): TGTGCCAGCAGCCGAAGGGGACAGGGCAGTGAGGGAGCTTTCTTT.

The chain recombines TRBV27 with TRBJ1-3; D remains unclear. Between the trimmed V and J ends, which lost 6 bases and 0 bases, there was a span of 6 bases. The CDR3 consists of 13 residues. Germline assignment: CDR1 MNHEY and CDR2 SMNVEV (reference sequence). CDR3 sequence reads: CASRLSSGNTIYF. DNA for the CDR3: TGTGCCAGCAGACTGAGCTCTGGAAACACCATATATTTT.

The CDR3 protein is CASRGLMNTEAFF. In DNA form, the CDR3 reads TGTGCCAGCAGGGGGTTAATGAACACTGAAGCTTTCTTT. The rearrangement uses TRBV9 and TRBJ1-1; D unresolved. Trimming stripped 5 bases from V and 0 bases from J, with 8 bases between. The CDR3 contains 13 residues. Germline CDR1 is SGDLS and CDR2 is YYNGEE.

The chain has TRBV2 and TRBJ2-1; TRBD2 aligns across 11 bases. V shed 10 bases and J 5 bases; nucleotides not matched to a gene: 7. Germline loops: CDR1 SNHLY, CDR2 FYNNEI. The CDR3 runs 14 residues. The CDR3 region has the DNA TGTGCCACCCGACTGACTAGCGGGGACAATGAGCAGTTCTTC. This encodes CATRLTSGDNEQFF.

The table lists this clone with a count of one. The chain uses TRBV25-1 and TRBJ2-3, with TRBD1 as a possible D gene (6 bases). This CDR3 spans 16 amino acids. V lost 3 bases and J lost 8, with 21 bases in between. CDR1 is MGHDK and CDR2 is SYGVNS in the germline V gene. The CDR3 spells CASSENSGTTQTTQYF. The CDR3 DNA reads TGTGCCAGCAGTGAGAATTCCGGGACAACACAGACTACGCAGTATTTT.

The chain links TRBV5-6 to TRBJ2-7, with D possibly called TRBD1 or TRBD2 (5 bases each). With 4 bases removed from V and 1 base from J, the gap between germline ends came to 15 bases. The CDR3 runs 15 residues. Germline V CDR1 and CDR2: SGHDT, YYEEEE. CDR3 sequence: CASSPGPVLSYEQYF. The CDR3 region has the DNA TGTGCCAGCAGCCCGGGACCCGTGCTATCCTACGAGCAGTACTTC.

This rearrangement joins TRBV28 to TRBJ2-3; 8 positions agree with TRBD1. CDR1 is MDHEN and CDR2 is SYDVKM in the germline V gene. With V trimmed by 2 bases and J by 3 bases, 4 bases remained unmatched. The CDR3 covers 15 residues. Here the CDR3 reads CASSLGQGRTDTQYF. Here the CDR3 DNA reads TGTGCCAGCAGTTTAGGACAGGGAAGGACAGATACGCAGTATTTT. The full variable domain, in which reference TRBV28 and TRBJ2-3 provide the parts outside the CDR3, is DVKVTQSSRYLVKRTGEKVFLECVQDMDHENMFWYRQDPGLGLRLIYFSYDVKMKEKGDIPEGYSVSREKKERFSLILESASTNQTSMYLCASSLGQGRTDTQYFGPGTRLTVL.

This chain links TRBV9 with TRBJ2-1; D could derive from TRBD1 or TRBD2 (6 bases each). The germline V and J ends were trimmed by 0 bases and 8 bases, with 12 bases remaining between them. Per the germline V gene, CDR1 is SGDLS and CDR2 is YYNGEE. CDR3 size: 14 residues. CDR3 in amino acids: CASSVAGAFDEQFF. Here the CDR3 DNA reads TGTGCCAGCAGCGTAGCGGGGGCGTTTGATGAGCAGTTCTTC. The full variable domain, rest sourced from reference TRBV9 and TRBJ2-1, is DSGVTQTPKHLITATGQRVTLRCSPRSGDLSVYWYQQSLDQGLQFLIQYYNGEERAKGNILERFSAQQFPDLHSELNLSSLELGDSALYFCASSVAGAFDEQFFGPGTRLTVL.